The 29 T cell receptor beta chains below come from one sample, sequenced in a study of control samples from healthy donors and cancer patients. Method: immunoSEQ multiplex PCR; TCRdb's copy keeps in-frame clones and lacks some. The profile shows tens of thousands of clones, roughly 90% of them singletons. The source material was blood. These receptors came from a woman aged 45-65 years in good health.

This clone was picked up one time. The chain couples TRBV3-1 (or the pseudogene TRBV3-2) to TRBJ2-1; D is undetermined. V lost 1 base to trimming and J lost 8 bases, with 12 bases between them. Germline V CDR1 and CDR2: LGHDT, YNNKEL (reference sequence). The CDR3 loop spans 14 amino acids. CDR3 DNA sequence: TGTGCCAGCAGCCAAGTGGGTGTTCTGGATGAGCAGTTCTTC. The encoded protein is CASSQVGVLDEQFF.

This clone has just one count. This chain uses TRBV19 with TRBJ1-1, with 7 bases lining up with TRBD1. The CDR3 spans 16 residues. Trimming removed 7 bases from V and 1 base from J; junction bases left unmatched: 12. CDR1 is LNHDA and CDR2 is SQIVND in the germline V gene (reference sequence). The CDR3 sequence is CASKTLGGVENTEAFF. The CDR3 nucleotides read TGTGCCAGTAAGACCCTAGGGGGCGTCGAGAACACTGAAGCTTTCTTT.

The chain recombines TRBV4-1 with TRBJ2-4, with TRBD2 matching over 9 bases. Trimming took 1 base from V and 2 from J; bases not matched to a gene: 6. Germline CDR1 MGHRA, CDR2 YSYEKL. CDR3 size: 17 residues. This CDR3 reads CASSQGALAGSKNIQYF. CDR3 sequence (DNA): TGCGCCAGCAGCCAAGGGGCCCTAGCGGGGTCCAAAAACATTCAGTACTTC.

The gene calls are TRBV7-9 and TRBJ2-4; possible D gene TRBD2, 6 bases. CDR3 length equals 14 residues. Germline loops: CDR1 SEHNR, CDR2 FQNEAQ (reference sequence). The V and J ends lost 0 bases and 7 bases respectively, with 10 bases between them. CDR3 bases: TGTGCCAGCAGCTTAGCATCGGGGGTCAACATTCAGTACTTC. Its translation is CASSLASGVNIQYF.

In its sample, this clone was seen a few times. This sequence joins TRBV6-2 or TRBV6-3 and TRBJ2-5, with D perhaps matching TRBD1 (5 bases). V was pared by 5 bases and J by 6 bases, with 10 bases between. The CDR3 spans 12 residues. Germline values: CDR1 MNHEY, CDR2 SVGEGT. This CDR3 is CASSRQTQTQYF. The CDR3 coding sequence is TGTGCCAGCAGTCGACAGACCCAGACCCAGTACTTC.

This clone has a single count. The CDR3 reads CATSDQRVNEQFF. CDR3 nucleotide sequence: TGTGCCACCAGTGACCAAAGGGTCAATGAGCAGTTCTTC. The chain is built from TRBV24-1 and TRBJ2-1, with D hard to call. The CDR3 runs to 13 residues. The V and J ends lost 4 bases and 6 bases respectively, with 9 bases between them. Germline V gene lookup returns CDR1 KGHDR and CDR2 SFDVKD.

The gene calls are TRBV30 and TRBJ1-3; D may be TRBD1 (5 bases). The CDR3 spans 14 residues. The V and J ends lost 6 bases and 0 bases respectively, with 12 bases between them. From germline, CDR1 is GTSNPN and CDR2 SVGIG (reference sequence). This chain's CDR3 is CACTGTASGNTIYF. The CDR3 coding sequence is TGTGCCTGTACCGGGACGGCCTCTGGAAACACCATATATTTT.

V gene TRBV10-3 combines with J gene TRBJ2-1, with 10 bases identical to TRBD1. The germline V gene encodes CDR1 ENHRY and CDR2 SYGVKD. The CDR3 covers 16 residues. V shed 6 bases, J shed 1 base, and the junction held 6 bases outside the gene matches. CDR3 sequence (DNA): TGTGCCATCAGCCTGACAGGGGGCAAATCCTACAATGAGCAGTTCTTC. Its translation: CAISLTGGKSYNEQFF.

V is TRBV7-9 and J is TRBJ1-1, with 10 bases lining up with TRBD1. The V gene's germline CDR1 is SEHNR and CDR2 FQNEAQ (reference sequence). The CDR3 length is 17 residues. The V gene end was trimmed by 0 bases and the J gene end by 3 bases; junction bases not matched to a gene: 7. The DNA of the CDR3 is TGTGCCAGCAGCTTAGCCGGGACAGGGGTTGGGGACACTGAAGCTTTCTTT. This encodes CASSLAGTGVGDTEAFF. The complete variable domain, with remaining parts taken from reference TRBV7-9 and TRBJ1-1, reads DTGVSQNPRHKITKRGQNVTFRCDPISEHNRLYWYRQTLGQGPEFLTYFQNEAQLEKSRLLSDRFSAERPKGSFSTLEIQRTEQGDSAMYLCASSLAGTGVGDTEAFFGQGTRLTVV.

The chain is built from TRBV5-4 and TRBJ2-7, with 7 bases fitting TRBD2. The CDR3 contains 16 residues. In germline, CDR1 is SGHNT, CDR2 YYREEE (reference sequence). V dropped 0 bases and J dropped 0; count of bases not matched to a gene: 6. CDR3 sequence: CASSLGPSSGSYEQYF. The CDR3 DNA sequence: TGTGCCAGCAGCTTGGGCCCCTCTAGCGGCTCCTACGAGCAGTACTTC.

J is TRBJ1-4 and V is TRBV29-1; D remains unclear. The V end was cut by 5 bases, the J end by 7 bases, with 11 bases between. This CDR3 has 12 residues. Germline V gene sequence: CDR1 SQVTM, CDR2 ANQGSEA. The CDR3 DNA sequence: TGCAGCGTTCGGTTAGACGGTGAAAAACTGTTTTTT. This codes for CSVRLDGEKLFF.

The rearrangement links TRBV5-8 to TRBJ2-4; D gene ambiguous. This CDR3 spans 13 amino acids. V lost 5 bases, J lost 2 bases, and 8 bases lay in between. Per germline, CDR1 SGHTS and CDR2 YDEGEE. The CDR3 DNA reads TGTGCCAGCAGTTTACCTACCAAAAACATTCAGTACTTC. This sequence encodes CASSLPTKNIQYF.

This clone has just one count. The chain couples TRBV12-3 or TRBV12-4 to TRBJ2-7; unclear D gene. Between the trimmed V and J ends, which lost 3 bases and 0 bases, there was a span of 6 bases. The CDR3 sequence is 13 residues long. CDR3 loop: CASSFSVSYEQYF. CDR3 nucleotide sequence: TGTGCCAGCAGTTTTAGTGTCTCCTACGAGCAGTACTTC.

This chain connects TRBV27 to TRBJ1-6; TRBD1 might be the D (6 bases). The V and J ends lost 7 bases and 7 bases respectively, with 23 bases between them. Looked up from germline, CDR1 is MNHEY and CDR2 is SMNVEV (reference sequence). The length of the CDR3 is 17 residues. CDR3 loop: CASTSFFRQGPNSPLHF. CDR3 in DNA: TGTGCCAGCACCTCATTTTTCAGGCAGGGGCCCAATTCACCCCTCCACTTT.

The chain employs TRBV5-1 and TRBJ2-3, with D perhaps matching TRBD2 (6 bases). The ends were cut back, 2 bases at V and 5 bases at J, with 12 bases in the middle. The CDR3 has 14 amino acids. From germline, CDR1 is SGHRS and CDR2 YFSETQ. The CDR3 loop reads CASSFVGREDTQYF. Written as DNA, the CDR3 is TGCGCCAGCAGCTTTGTTGGGCGGGAAGATACGCAGTATTTT.

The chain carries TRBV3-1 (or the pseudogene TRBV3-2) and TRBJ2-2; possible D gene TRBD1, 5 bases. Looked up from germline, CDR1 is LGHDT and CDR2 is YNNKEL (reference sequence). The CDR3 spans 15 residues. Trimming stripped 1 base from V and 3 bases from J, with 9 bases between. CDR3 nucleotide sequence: TGTGCCAGCAGCCAAGCTTTAGGGGACACCGGGGAGCTGTTTTTT. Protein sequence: CASSQALGDTGELFF.

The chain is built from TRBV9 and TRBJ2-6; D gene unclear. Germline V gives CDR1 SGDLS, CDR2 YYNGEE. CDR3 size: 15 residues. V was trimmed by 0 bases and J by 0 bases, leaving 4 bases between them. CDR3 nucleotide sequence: TGTGCCAGCAGCGTAGACCTCTCTGGGGCCAACGTCCTGACTTTC. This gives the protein CASSVDLSGANVLTF.

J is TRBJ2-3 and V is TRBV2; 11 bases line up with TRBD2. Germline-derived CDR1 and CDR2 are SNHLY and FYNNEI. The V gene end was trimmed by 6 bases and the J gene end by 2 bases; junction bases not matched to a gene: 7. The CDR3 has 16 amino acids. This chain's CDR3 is CASRSRLAGITDTQYF. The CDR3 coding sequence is TGTGCCAGCAGGTCCAGACTAGCGGGGATCACAGATACGCAGTATTTT. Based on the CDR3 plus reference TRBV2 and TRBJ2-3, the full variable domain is EPEVTQTPSHQVTQMGQEVILRCVPISNHLYFYWYRQILGQKVEFLVSFYNNEISEKSEIFDDQFSVERPDGSNFTLKIRSTKLEDSAMYFCASRSRLAGITDTQYFGPGTRLTVL.

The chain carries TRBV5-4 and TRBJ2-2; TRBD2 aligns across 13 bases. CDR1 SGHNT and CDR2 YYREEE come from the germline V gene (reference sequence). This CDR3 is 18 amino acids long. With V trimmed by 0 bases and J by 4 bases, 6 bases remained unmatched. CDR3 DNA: TGTGCCAGCAGCTTGGAACTAGCGGGAGGGCCAGGCACCGGGGAGCTGTTTTTT. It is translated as CASSLELAGGPGTGELFF.

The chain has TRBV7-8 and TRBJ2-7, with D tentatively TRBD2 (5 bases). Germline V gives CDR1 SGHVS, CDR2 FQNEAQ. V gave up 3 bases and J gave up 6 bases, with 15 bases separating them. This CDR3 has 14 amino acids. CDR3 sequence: CASSFPIAGGEQYF. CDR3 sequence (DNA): TGTGCCAGCAGCTTCCCAATAGCCGGAGGCGAGCAGTACTTC.

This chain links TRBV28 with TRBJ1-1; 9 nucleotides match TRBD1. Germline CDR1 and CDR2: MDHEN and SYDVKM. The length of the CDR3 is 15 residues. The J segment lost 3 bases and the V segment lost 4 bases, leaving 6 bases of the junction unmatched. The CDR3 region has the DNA TGTGCCAGCAGTTCCTCGGACAGGGGCCACACTGAAGCTTTCTTT. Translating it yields CASSSSDRGHTEAFF.

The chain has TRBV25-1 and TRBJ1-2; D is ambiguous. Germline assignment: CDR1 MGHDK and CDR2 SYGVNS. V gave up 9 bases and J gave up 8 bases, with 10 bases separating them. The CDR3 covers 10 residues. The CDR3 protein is CARRTKGYTF. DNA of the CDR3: TGTGCCAGACGAACGAAGGGCTACACCTTC.

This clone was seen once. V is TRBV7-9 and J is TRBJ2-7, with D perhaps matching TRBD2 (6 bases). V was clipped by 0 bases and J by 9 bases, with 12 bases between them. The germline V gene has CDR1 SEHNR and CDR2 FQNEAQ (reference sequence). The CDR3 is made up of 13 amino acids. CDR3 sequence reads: CASSLATSSGQYF. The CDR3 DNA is TGTGCCAGCAGCTTAGCTACCAGTAGCGGGCAGTACTTC. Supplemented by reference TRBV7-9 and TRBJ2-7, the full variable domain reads DTGVSQNPRHKITKRGQNVTFRCDPISEHNRLYWYRQTLGQGPEFLTYFQNEAQLEKSRLLSDRFSAERPKGSFSTLEIQRTEQGDSAMYLCASSLATSSGQYFGPGTRLTVT.

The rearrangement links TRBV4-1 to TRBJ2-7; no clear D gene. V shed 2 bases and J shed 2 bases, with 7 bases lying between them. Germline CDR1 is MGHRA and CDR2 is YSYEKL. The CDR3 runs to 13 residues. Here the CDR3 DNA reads TGCGCCAGCAGCCAACACGGAGCCTACGAGCAGTACTTC. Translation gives CASSQHGAYEQYF.

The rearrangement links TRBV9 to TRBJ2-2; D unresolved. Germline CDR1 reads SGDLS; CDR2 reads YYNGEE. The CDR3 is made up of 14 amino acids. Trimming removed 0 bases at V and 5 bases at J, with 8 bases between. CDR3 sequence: CASSVVRWTGELFF. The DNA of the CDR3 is TGTGCCAGCAGCGTAGTGAGGTGGACCGGGGAGCTGTTTTTT.

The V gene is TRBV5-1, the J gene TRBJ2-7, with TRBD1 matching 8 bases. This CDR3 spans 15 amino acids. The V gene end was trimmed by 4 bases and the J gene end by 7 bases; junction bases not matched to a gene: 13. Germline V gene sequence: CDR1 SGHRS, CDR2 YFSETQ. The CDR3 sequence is CASSTGSQGAGEQYF. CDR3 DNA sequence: TGCGCCAGCAGCACGGGGAGTCAGGGGGCAGGGGAGCAGTACTTC.

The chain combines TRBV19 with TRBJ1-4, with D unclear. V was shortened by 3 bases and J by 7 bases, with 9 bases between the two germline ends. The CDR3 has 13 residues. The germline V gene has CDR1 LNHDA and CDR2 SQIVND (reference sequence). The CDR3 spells CASSISSSEKLFF. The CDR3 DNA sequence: TGTGCCAGTAGTATTTCGAGTAGTGAAAAACTGTTTTTT. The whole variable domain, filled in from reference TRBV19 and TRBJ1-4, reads DGGITQSPKYLFRKEGQNVTLSCEQNLNHDAMYWYRQDPGQGLRLIYYSQIVNDFQKGDIAEGYSVSREKKESFPLTVTSAQKNPTAFYLCASSISSSEKLFFGSGTQLSVL.

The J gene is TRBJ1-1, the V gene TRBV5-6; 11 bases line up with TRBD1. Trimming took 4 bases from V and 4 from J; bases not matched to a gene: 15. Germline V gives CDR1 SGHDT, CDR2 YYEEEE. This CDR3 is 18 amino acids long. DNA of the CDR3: TGTGCCAGCAGCCCCGGACAGGGGGCACCGACTTGGGGCACTGAAGCTTTCTTT. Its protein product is CASSPGQGAPTWGTEAFF.

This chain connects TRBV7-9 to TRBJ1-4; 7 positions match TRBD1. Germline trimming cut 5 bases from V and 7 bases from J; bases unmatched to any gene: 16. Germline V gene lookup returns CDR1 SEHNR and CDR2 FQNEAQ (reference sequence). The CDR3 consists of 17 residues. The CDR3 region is CASSRGTAFGLGEKLFF. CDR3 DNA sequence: TGTGCCAGCAGCCGAGGGACAGCCTTTGGGCTGGGTGAAAAACTGTTTTTT.